Each of the 27 T cell receptor beta chains below was sequenced from the same sample in a study of radiation and T cells in renal cell carcinoma. The repertoire was sequenced with immunoSEQ multiplex PCR; TCRdb's copy has only in-frame clones and lacks some. The table has 97,000 or so clones, roughly 84% seen once. Time point specified: blood 4 weeks post-SBRT, at nephrectomy. The treatment here: 15 Gy SBRT to primary tumor, nephrectomy 4 weeks later. The specimen comprised blood, sampled from a patient whose treatment included radiotherapy and nephrectomy. These receptors all come from a man between 60 and 75 years old with renal cell carcinoma.

This clone was seen a handful of times. The CDR3 region has the DNA TGCGCCAGCAGCTCCGGGACTAGCGGGATGTCCTACGAGCAGTACTTC. It codes for CASSSGTSGMSYEQYF. The rearrangement uses TRBV10-2 and TRBJ2-7, with 13 positions matching TRBD2. V was pared by 6 bases and J by 1 base, with 6 bases of the junction left unmatched. This CDR3 contains 16 residues. CDR1 is WSHSY and CDR2 is SAAADI in the germline V gene.

The chain carries TRBV30 and TRBJ1-6; 8 bases are shared with TRBD1. V gave up 1 base and J gave up 9 bases; unmatched junction bases: 8. This CDR3 is built from 15 residues. Germline V gene sequence: CDR1 GTSNPN, CDR2 SVGIG (reference sequence). The CDR3 reads CAWSADRVRVSPLHF. The CDR3 DNA reads as TGTGCCTGGAGTGCGGACAGGGTGAGGGTTTCACCCCTCCACTTT. Full variable domain (remainder filled in from reference TRBV30 and TRBJ1-6): SQTIHQWPATLVQPVGSPLSLECTVEGTSNPNLYWYRQAAGRGLQLLFYSVGIGQISSEVPQNLSASRPQDRQFILSSKKLLLSDSGFYLCAWSADRVRVSPLHFGNGTRLTVT.

This chain uses TRBV5-8 with TRBJ2-5; D unresolved. V lost 1 base and J 2 bases, leaving 9 bases between the germline ends. The CDR3 loop spans 14 amino acids. From germline, CDR1 is SGHTS and CDR2 YDEGEE. This CDR3 is CASSLIGRQETQYF. In DNA, the CDR3 is TGTGCCAGCAGCTTGATCGGCAGGCAAGAGACCCAGTACTTC. Combining the CDR3 with reference TRBV5-8 and TRBJ2-5 gives the whole variable domain EAGVTQSPTHLIKTRGQQATLRCSPISGHTSVYWYQQALGLGLQFLLWYDEGEERNRGNFPPRFSGRQFPNYSSELNVNALELEDSALYLCASSLIGRQETQYFGPGTRLLVL.

The chain recombines TRBV2 with TRBJ2-5; TRBD1 or TRBD2 may be the D gene (5 bases each). V was trimmed by 8 bases and J by 0 bases, leaving 13 bases between them. Germline V lookup: CDR1 SNHLY, CDR2 FYNNEI. The CDR3 is made up of 14 amino acids. The CDR3 region is CASGVGPNQETQYF. The CDR3 DNA follows: TGTGCCAGCGGAGTGGGACCGAACCAAGAGACCCAGTACTTC.

The V gene is TRBV18, the J gene TRBJ2-5; possibly TRBD2 for D (6 bases). This CDR3 contains 12 residues. Germline assignment: CDR1 KGHSH and CDR2 LQKENI. Trimming shortened V by 4 bases and J by 4 bases, and 7 bases separated the two germline ends. The CDR3 loop is CASSLRGETQYF. As DNA, the CDR3 is TGTGCCAGCTCACTGCGGGGAGAGACCCAGTACTTC.

The chain employs TRBV5-1 and TRBJ1-1; no clear D. The CDR3 has 14 residues. Deletions cut 2 bases from V and 4 bases from J, with 12 bases between. Germline V gene data show CDR1 as SGHRS and CDR2 as YFSETQ. The CDR3 protein is CASSFGEFGTEAFF. CDR3 DNA sequence: TGCGCCAGCAGCTTTGGGGAGTTTGGCACTGAAGCTTTCTTT.

The chain combines TRBV5-1 with TRBJ2-7, with no clear D. This CDR3 contains 13 residues. The germline V gene has CDR1 SGHRS and CDR2 YFSETQ. Trimming stripped 0 bases from V and 7 bases from J, with 11 bases between. The CDR3 reads CASSLGPSPEQYF. The CDR3 nucleotides read TGCGCCAGCAGCTTGGGACCATCCCCGGAGCAGTACTTC.

The chain uses TRBV4-3 and TRBJ1-2; maybe TRBD1 (5 bases). Germline values: CDR1 LGHNA, CDR2 YSLEER. The CDR3 is made up of 16 amino acids. Trimming removed 0 bases at V and 4 bases at J, with 15 bases between. The CDR3 sequence: CASSQEPQGGVYGYTF. CDR3 nucleotides: TGCGCCAGCAGCCAAGAGCCTCAGGGCGGGGTCTATGGCTACACCTTC.

The rearrangement links TRBV28 to TRBJ1-3, with D unresolved. Germline V gene lookup returns CDR1 MDHEN and CDR2 SYDVKM. The CDR3 covers 14 residues. The V end was cut by 2 bases, the J end by 4 bases, with 9 bases between. Here the CDR3 DNA reads TGTGCCAGCAGTTTAATACAATCGGGAAACACCATATATTTT. Translated, it gives CASSLIQSGNTIYF.

The gene calls are TRBV7-2 and TRBJ2-4; D may be TRBD2 (6 bases). The V end was cut by 0 bases, the J end by 6 bases, with 6 bases between. The CDR3 runs 13 residues. Germline CDR1 reads SGHTA; CDR2 reads FQGNSA. This CDR3 reads CASSLAGGNIQYF. CDR3 in DNA: TGTGCCAGCAGCTTAGCGGGGGGAAACATTCAGTACTTC.

The V call is TRBV19, the J call TRBJ1-1; tentative D call: TRBD1 (6 bases). Germline V gene sequence: CDR1 LNHDA, CDR2 SQIVND (reference sequence). This CDR3 is 14 amino acids long. V was cut by 4 bases and J by 4 bases, with 13 bases left in between. The CDR3 region has the DNA TGTGCCAGTAGTAGAACAGGGAGGGGCACTGAAGCTTTCTTT. This gives the protein CASSRTGRGTEAFF.

This clone came up once. The CDR3 loop reads CASSHSVRQGGANTEAFF. DNA for the CDR3: TGTGCCAGCAGCCACTCCGTCCGACAGGGGGGCGCGAACACTGAAGCTTTCTTT. The rearrangement links TRBV2 to TRBJ1-1; 9 bases align to TRBD1. V shed 6 bases and J 1 base; nucleotides not matched to a gene: 15. This CDR3 is built from 18 residues. The germline CDR1 and CDR2 sequences are SNHLY and FYNNEI.

V is TRBV5-8 and J is TRBJ2-1, with no clear D. Germline values: CDR1 SGHTS, CDR2 YDEGEE. V was pared by 0 bases and J by 3 bases, with 10 bases between. The CDR3 runs 15 residues. Written as DNA, the CDR3 is TGTGCCAGCAGCTTGGAGACGGGTAGCTACAATGAGCAGTTCTTC. The encoded protein is CASSLETGSYNEQFF.

This chain uses TRBV5-1 with TRBJ1-3, with 8 bases fitting TRBD1. V was clipped by 3 bases and J by 5 bases; unmatched bases: 10. The CDR3 is 16 amino acids. The germline CDR1 and CDR2 sequences are SGHRS and YFSETQ. DNA of the CDR3: TGCGCCAGCAGCTCGGACCGGGACAGGACGCGAAACACCATATATTTT. Its translation: CASSSDRDRTRNTIYF.

CDR3 amino acids: CATSRDPPDGELFF. The CDR3 nucleotides are TGTGCCACCAGCAGGGACCCTCCGGACGGGGAGCTGTTTTTT. The rearrangement uses TRBV15 and TRBJ2-2; D remains unclear. The ends were cut back, 3 bases at V and 7 bases at J, with 12 bases in the middle. Germline-derived CDR1 and CDR2 are LNHNV and YYDKDF (reference sequence). The CDR3 has 14 residues.

The V gene is TRBV30, the J gene TRBJ2-3; D perhaps matches TRBD2 (5 bases). The V end lost 1 base, the J end lost 3 bases, and 5 bases lay between the germline ends. The CDR3 runs to 12 residues. Germline assignment: CDR1 GTSNPN and CDR2 SVGIG (reference sequence). Here the CDR3 reads CAWSGTTDTQYF. As DNA, the CDR3 is TGTGCCTGGAGTGGGACTACAGATACGCAGTATTTT.

Concerning this clone itself: A read error may explain this, as a much larger clone is one base away. Other DNA sequences of this sample code for an identical CDR3. The rearrangement uses TRBV30 and TRBJ1-1; D call uncertain. V lost 1 base and J lost 1, with 4 bases in between. Germline CDR1 is GTSNPN and CDR2 is SVGIG (reference sequence). This CDR3 has 12 amino acids. The CDR3 DNA sequence: TGTGCCTGGAGTGGATCGAACACTGAAGCTTTCTTT. It specifies CAWSGSNTEAFF.

This chain links TRBV19 with TRBJ2-1, with 7 positions matching TRBD1. The CDR3 consists of 14 residues. The germline gives CDR1 LNHDA, CDR2 SQIVND (reference sequence). V lost 3 bases and J lost 7; bases outside the gene matches: 6. The DNA of the CDR3 is TGTGCCAGTAGTATGAGACAGGGTAGGAATGAGCAGTTCTTC. Protein sequence: CASSMRQGRNEQFF.

V gene TRBV28 combines with J gene TRBJ2-7; TRBD2 aligns across 9 bases. V trimming: 8 bases; J trimming: 6 bases; junction bases outside the gene matches: 8. Germline-derived CDR1 and CDR2 are MDHEN and SYDVKM. This CDR3 comprises 13 residues. The CDR3 DNA reads as TGTGCCAGCCTGCGGGGGGGATCCCCCGAGCAGTACTTC. Translation: CASLRGGSPEQYF.

As regards this clone: Different DNA sequences within this sample yield the same CDR3. As DNA, the CDR3 is TGTGCCAGCAGCTTAGGCCAGAACACCGGGGAGCTGTTTTTT. This gives the protein CASSLGQNTGELFF. The rearrangement links TRBV7-2 to TRBJ2-2, with D uncertain. Germline V gives CDR1 SGHTA, CDR2 FQGNSA. The CDR3 extends over 14 amino acids. V was shortened by 1 base and J by 1 base, with 4 bases between the two germline ends. The full variable domain, its missing parts supplied by reference TRBV7-2 and TRBJ2-2, is GAGVSQSPSNKVTEKGKDVELRCDPISGHTALYWYRQSLGQGLEFLIYFQGNSAPDKSGLPSDRFSAERTGGSVSTLTIQRTQQEDSAVYLCASSLGQNTGELFFGEGSRLTVL.

CDR3 sequence reads: CAWSVGETQYF. In nucleotides, the CDR3 is TGTGCCTGGAGTGTCGGGGAGACCCAGTACTTC. This rearrangement joins TRBV30 to TRBJ2-5, with unresolved D. There are 11 residues in the CDR3. Germline CDR1 is GTSNPN and CDR2 is SVGIG (reference sequence). Deletions cut 0 bases from V and 5 bases from J, with 4 bases between.

This clone occurred many times. The gene calls are TRBV9 and TRBJ2-7, with 8 positions matching TRBD1. Losses at the gene ends were 4 bases for V and 5 bases for J; bases not matched to a gene: 11. The CDR3 extends over 15 amino acids. Germline loops: CDR1 SGDLS, CDR2 YYNGEE. In DNA form, the CDR3 reads TGTGCCAGCAGCCCACAGGGGGTCAACATTCACGAGCAGTACTTC. Translation gives CASSPQGVNIHEQYF.

V is TRBV5-1 and J is TRBJ2-5, with TRBD1 identical over 7 bases. Germline CDR1 SGHRS, CDR2 YFSETQ. The CDR3 covers 14 residues. V dropped 2 bases and J dropped 1; count of bases not matched to a gene: 2. Written as DNA, the CDR3 is TGCGCCAGCAGCTTACAGGGGTCCCAAGAGACCCAGTACTTC. Its translation: CASSLQGSQETQYF.

CDR3 amino acids: CASSPDQIYEQYF. The CDR3 DNA sequence: TGTGCCAGCAGCCCCGACCAGATCTACGAGCAGTACTTC. This chain links TRBV7-9 with TRBJ2-7; D is undetermined. The CDR3 sequence is 13 residues long. Trimming removed 5 bases from V and 3 bases from J, with 11 bases in between. Germline lookup yields CDR1 SEHNR and CDR2 FQNEAQ (reference sequence). The full variable domain, with the rest looked up from reference TRBV7-9 and TRBJ2-7, is DTGVSQNPRHKITKRGQNVTFRCDPISEHNRLYWYRQTLGQGPEFLTYFQNEAQLEKSRLLSDRFSAERPKGSFSTLEIQRTEQGDSAMYLCASSPDQIYEQYFGPGTRLTVT.

V gene TRBV7-2 combines with J gene TRBJ1-4; 7 nucleotides line up with TRBD1. CDR1 is SGHTA and CDR2 is FQGNSA in the germline V gene. This CDR3 has 13 residues. J was trimmed by 7 bases and V by 4 bases; bases with no gene match: 3. The CDR3 bases are TGTGCCAGCAGCTGGGGACAGTTTGAAAAACTGTTTTTT. This encodes CASSWGQFEKLFF.

This chain joins TRBV11-2 and TRBJ2-7; D possibly matches TRBD1 or TRBD2 (6 bases each). Looked up from germline, CDR1 is SGHAT and CDR2 is FQNNGV. This CDR3 contains 13 residues. Trimming left V 5 bases short and J 5 bases short, with 13 bases between. The CDR3 sequence: CASSPSGGHEQYF. CDR3 bases: TGTGCCAGCAGCCCCTCCGGGGGCCACGAGCAGTACTTC.

The gene calls are TRBV28 and TRBJ1-4; TRBD1 matches 8 bases. The CDR3 extends over 12 amino acids. The V gene end was trimmed by 10 bases and the J gene end by 8 bases; junction bases not matched to a gene: 6. Germline assignment: CDR1 MDHEN and CDR2 SYDVKM. CDR3 sequence: CATRTGSEKLFF. CDR3 coding DNA: TGTGCCACCAGGACAGGGAGCGAAAAACTGTTTTTT.